The 8 T cell receptor beta chains listed next were all sequenced from one sample in a study of type 1 regulatory T cells. TCRdb recomputed calls from the reads with MiXCR, one row per CDR3 protein. The table shows fewer than 70,000 distinct CDR3 sequences, with nearly 65% occurring only once. These receptors have no identified antigens. Sequenced input: cultured T cells, either the whole culture or a sorted T cell fraction (not recorded which). Subset specified: Tr1-enriched cell product generated in vitro against host alloantigens. The receptors here all came from a human donor in good health.

The gene calls are TRBV6-5 and TRBJ2-1, with unresolved D. V gave up 5 bases and J gave up 4 bases, with 15 bases separating them. This CDR3 has 15 amino acids. Germline V CDR1 and CDR2: MNHEY, SVGAGI. As DNA, the CDR3 is TGTGCCAGCAGTCTCACCCAGGCAGAATACAATGAGCAGTTCTTC. Translated: CASSLTQAEYNEQFF.

V usage is TRBV7-8 and J usage is TRBJ1-1, with D maybe TRBD1 (5 bases). V was cut by 7 bases and J by 11 bases, with 17 bases left in between. This CDR3 region has 12 residues. Looked up from germline, CDR1 is SGHVS and CDR2 is FQNEAQ. CDR3 sequence (DNA): TGTGCCAGCACAGGGTGGGGAAGTCGGGCTTTCTTT. This translates into CASTGWGSRAFF.

This clonotype was seen ten or more times. V is TRBV12-3 or TRBV12-4 and J is TRBJ2-1; D remains ambiguous. The V and J ends lost 6 bases and 5 bases respectively, with 14 bases between them. The CDR3 sequence is 14 residues long. CDR3 in DNA: TGTGCCAGCAGCCCCCTTTCCCTAAACAATGAGCAGTTCTTC. Its protein product is CASSPLSLNNEQFF.

This chain links TRBV9 with TRBJ2-7, with D uncertain. Germline V gene data show CDR1 as SGDLS and CDR2 as YYNGEE. V lost 0 bases and J 5 bases, leaving 9 bases between the germline ends. CDR3 length: 13 residues. The CDR3 coding sequence is TGTGCCAGCAGCGTAGAACCCCGGGACGAGCAGTACTTC. This sequence encodes CASSVEPRDEQYF.

The chain carries TRBV12-3 or TRBV12-4 and TRBJ2-7; D call uncertain. Deletions cut 3 bases from V and 1 base from J, with 10 bases between. The CDR3 has 14 amino acids. CDR3 protein: CASSFIQASYEQYF. CDR3 DNA sequence: TGTGCCAGCAGTTTTATTCAGGCATCCTACGAGCAGTACTTC.

This clonotype was seen once. The J gene is TRBJ2-7, the V gene TRBV10-3; 10 bases fit TRBD1. J was trimmed by 5 bases and V by 10 bases; bases with no gene match: 8. CDR3 length: 13 residues. The germline V gene encodes CDR1 ENHRY and CDR2 SYGVKD. The CDR3 DNA is TGTGCCACCTATCAGACAGGGGGCGACGAGCAGTACTTC. Translation: CATYQTGGDEQYF.

This clonotype appeared many times. The genes are TRBV5-1 and TRBJ2-2; D may be TRBD1 (5 bases). The germline gives CDR1 SGHRS, CDR2 YFSETQ. There are 14 residues in the CDR3. The V gene lost 5 bases and the J gene lost 4 bases, with 12 bases spanning the gap. The CDR3 region has the DNA TGCGCCAGCAGTCCGACAGCCACCACCGGGGAGCTGTTTTTT. Translating it yields CASSPTATTGELFF.

The V call is TRBV9, the J call TRBJ2-7; D not certain. From germline, CDR1 is SGDLS and CDR2 YYNGEE. The V gene lost 0 bases and the J gene lost 2 bases, with 12 bases spanning the gap. This CDR3 has 15 residues. The DNA for the CDR3 is TGTGCCAGCAGCGTAGACCCAGGACCCACCTACGAGCAGTACTTC. Protein: CASSVDPGPTYEQYF.